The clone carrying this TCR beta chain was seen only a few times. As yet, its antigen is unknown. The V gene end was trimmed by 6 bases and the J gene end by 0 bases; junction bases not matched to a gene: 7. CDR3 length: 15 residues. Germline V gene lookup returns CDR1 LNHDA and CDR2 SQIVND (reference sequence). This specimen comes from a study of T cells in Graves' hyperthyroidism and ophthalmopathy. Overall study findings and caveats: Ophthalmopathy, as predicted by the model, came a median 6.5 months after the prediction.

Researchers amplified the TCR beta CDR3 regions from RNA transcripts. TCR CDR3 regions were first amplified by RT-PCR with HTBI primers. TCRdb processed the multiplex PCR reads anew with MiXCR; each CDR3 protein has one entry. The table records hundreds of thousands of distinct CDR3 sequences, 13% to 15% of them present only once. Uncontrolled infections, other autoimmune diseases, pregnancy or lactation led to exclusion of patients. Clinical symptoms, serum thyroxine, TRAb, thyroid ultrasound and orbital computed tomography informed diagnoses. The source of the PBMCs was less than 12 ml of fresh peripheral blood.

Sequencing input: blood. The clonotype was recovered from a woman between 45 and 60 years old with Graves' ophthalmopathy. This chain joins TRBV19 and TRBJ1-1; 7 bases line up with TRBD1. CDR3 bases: TGTGCCAGTAGCCACATCGACAGGGTGAACACTGAAGCTTTCTTT. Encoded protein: CASSHIDRVNTEAFF.